This TCR beta chain was documented in a study of T-cell reconstitution after alpha-beta-depleted transplantation in children. Preparation of the TCRbeta library used unique molecular identifiers. TCRdb recomputed calls from the PCR reads with MiXCR, one row per CDR3 protein. The repertoire has about 830,000 distinct CDR3 sequences, approximately 15% of them found once; the top ten carry about 4.6%. This CDR3 region has 15 residues. Ten or more counts support this clonotype. This sample comprised PBMCs, mostly from graft donor cells, obtained 360 days after TCRalphabeta/CD19-depleted stem cell transplant. This chain connects TRBV21-1 to TRBJ2-1; TRBD1 is the table's D call and was not checked against the DNA. TRBV21-1 is shown as a pseudogene. This sequence was found in a male patient between 5 and 17 years old who had a stem cell transplant for acute lymphoblastic leukemia, so the T cells may come from the graft donor. CDR3 in amino acids: CASSPRDRVYNEQFF. CDR3 bases: TGTGCCAGCAGCCCCCGGGACAGGGTCTACAATGAGCAGTTCTTC.